This record looks at one TCR beta chain sequence and its context. Its antigen remains unidentified. These data originate in a study of shared clonotypes between healthy human individuals. Overall study context: For every donor, three CD4 naive, three CD4 memory, two CD8 naive and one CD8 memory plates were used. Overall study results and limits: Generally, estimated richness proved larger in naive subsets than it did in memory subsets.

Clones were sequenced by immunoSEQ multiplex PCR, and TCRdb holds only the in-frame ones, with some missing. This table has some 2,100,000 clones, around 95% appearing once. Sequencing input: naive CD4+ T cells sorted from blood. Subset of the sample: CD45RA+ positively selected. The sequence was collected from a man aged 18 to 30 in good health.

Here the CDR3 DNA reads TGTGCCAGCTCACCGACGCATGGAGCCTATGGCTACACCTTC. Its protein product is CASSPTHGAYGYTF. The chain couples TRBV18 to TRBJ1-2, with D unresolved. From germline, CDR1 is KGHSH and CDR2 LQKENI. The ends were cut back, 3 bases at V and 4 bases at J, with 12 bases in the middle. This CDR3 is 14 amino acids long. Filled out from reference TRBV18 and TRBJ1-2, the complete variable domain reads NAGVMQNPRHLVRRRGQEARLRCSPMKGHSHVYWYRQLPEEGLKFMVYLQKENIIDESGMPKERFSAEFPKEGPSILRIQQVVRGDSAAYFCASSPTHGAYGYTFGSGTRLTVV.